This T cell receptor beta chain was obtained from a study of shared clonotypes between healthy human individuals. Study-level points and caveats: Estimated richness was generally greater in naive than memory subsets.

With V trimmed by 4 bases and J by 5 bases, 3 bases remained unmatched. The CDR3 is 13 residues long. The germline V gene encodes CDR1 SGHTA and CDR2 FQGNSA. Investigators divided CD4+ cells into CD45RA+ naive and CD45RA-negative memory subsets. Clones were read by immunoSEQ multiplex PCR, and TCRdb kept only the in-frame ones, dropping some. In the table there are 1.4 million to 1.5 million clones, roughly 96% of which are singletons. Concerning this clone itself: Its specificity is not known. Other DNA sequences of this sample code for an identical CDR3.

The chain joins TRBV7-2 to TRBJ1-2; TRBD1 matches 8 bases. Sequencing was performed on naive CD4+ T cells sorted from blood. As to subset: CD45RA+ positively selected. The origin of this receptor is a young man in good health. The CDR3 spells CASSSGQGYGYTF. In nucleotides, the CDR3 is TGTGCCAGCAGCTCTGGACAGGGATATGGCTACACCTTC.